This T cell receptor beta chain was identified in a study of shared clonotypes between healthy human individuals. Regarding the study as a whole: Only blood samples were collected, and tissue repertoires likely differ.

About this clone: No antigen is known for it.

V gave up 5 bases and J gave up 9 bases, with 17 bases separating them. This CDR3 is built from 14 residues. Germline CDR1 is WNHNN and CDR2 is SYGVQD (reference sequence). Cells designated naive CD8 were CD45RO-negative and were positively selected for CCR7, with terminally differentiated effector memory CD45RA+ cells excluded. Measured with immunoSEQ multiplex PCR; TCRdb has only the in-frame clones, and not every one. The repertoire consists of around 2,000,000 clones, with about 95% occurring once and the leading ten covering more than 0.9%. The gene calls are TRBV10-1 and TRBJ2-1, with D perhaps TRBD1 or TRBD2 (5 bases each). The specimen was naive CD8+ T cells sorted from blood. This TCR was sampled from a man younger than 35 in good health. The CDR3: CASSLKSEGFEQFF. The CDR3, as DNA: TGCGCCAGCAGTCTAAAATCCGAGGGGTTTGAGCAGTTCTTC.